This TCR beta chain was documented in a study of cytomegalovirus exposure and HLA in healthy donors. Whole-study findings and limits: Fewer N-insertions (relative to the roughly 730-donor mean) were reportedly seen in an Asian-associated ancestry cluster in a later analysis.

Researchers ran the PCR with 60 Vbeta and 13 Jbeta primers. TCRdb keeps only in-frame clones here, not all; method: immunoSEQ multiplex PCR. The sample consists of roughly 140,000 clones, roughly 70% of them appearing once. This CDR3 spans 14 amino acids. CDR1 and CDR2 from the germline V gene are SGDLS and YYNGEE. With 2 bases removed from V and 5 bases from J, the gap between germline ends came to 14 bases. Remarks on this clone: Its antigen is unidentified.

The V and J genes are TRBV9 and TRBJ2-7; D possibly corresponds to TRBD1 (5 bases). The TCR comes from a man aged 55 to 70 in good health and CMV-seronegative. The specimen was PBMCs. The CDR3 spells CASSVGLSVHEQYF. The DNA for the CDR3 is TGTGCCAGCAGCGTGGGGCTGTCGGTCCACGAGCAGTACTTC.